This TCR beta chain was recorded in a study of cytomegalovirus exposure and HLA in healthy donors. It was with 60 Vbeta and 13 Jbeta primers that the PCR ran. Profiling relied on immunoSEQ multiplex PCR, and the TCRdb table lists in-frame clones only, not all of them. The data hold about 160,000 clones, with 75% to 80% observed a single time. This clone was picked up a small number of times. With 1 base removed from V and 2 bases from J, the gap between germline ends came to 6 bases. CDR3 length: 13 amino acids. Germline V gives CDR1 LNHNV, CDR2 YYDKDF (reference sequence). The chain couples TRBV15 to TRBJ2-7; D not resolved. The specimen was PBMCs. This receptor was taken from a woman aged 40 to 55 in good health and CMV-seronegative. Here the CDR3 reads CATSRGVAYEQYF. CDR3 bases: TGTGCCACCAGCAGAGGAGTCGCCTACGAGCAGTACTTC.